This TCR beta chain was recovered during a study of low-dose radiotherapy and immunotherapy resistance in tumors (dated by TCRdb to 2022 to 2024). The study in broad terms: Patients in Cohort 1 were given 0.5 Gy per fraction every 2 weeks, and the prescribed total PTV dose was 6.5 Gy. Starting on cycle 1 day 1, patients took 300 mg of aspirin by mouth once a day for four cycles. The translational analysis covered eight patients: three from the first dose cohort and the first five from the second dose cohort. Cyclophosphamide 200 mg/m2 was given intravenously every two weeks, one day before each radiation and immunotherapy administration. In Cohort 2, 1 Gy per fraction was delivered every two weeks, for a total of 13 Gy over 26 weeks. Patients were given nivolumab as a 240 mg flat dose every two weeks and ipilimumab at 1 mg/kg every six weeks, with both drugs delivered intravenously. Trial participants were not randomized into treatment groups.

This clonotype was recorded at least ten times. Its target antigen remains unknown. One base away there is no much larger clone; base qualities are not given. Sample time point, as interpreted from the label and publication: before trial treatment. Donors were enrolled in RACIN, a single-arm phase I dose-escalation trial combining nivolumab, ipilimumab, aspirin, low-dose cyclophosphamide and low-dose radiotherapy. Eligible patients had advanced, TIL-negative solid tumors. First-strand cDNA was synthesized using Superscript III and a set of TRAV- and TRBV-specific primers, so that both TCRalpha and TCRbeta chains were covered. TCRs were amplified with Phusion for 15 to 25 PCR cycles using a constant-region primer together with the adapter attached to the V primers. Amplification of the isolated mRNA was done with the MessageAmp II aRNA Amplification Kit, which involved a roughly 17-hour in vitro transcription at 37 degrees C. The Dynabeads mRNA DIRECT Purification Kit was used to isolate the mRNA for TCR sequencing. Indexed Illumina adapters were added in a second Phusion PCR of 20 to 30 cycles, after which AMPure XP beads were used to purify the products. An Illumina MiniSeq instrument was used to deep-sequence the TCRalpha and TCRbeta libraries. The paper's data handling went like this. Using custom Perl scripts, TCR sequences encoding the same protein were pooled, out-of-frame sequences were removed, and the abundance of each clonotype was computed. TCR sequences supported by only a single read were excluded from analysis. Shannon entropy, Gini index, clonality, richness, and the frequency of TCRs shared between repertoires were included as repertoire metrics. Starting from the raw public reads, TCRdb applied fastp trimming at Q25, assembled clones with MiXCR and retained in-frame beta chains. Identical CDR3 protein sequences are pooled into one entry, listed with their most common genes and DNA. TCRdb, not the authors, supplied the V and J calls. For this sample there are about 89,000 distinct CDR3 sequences; just under 9.5% appear just once. Around 0.98% of the sample is in the top ten clones.

The CDR3 runs 14 amino acids, cysteine and phenylalanine included. Here the CDR3 DNA is all that survives: 42 bases in frame from base 1. V lost 6 bases and J lost 2 bases; the stretch between them is 10 bases long. CDR1 and CDR2, looked up from the germline V gene, are MNHEY and SVGAGI. The starting material was PBMCs, obtained before treatment. The sequence was obtained from a male donor with prostate cancer. In this chain, TRBV6-5 is recombined with TRBJ2-2; the D gene lacks a confident call. Read as DNA, the sequence is TGTGCCAGCAGCTTACTCTCTAACACCGGGGAGCTGTTTTTT. Its translation is CASSLLSNTGELFF.